These T cell receptor beta chains were read from a single sample in a study of shared clonotypes between healthy human individuals. Here immunoSEQ multiplex PCR was the method, and the copy in TCRdb shows in-frame clones only, minus some. The sample contains roughly 1,600,000 clones, approximately 98.5% of which appear only once. Material: naive CD4+ T cells sorted from blood. These receptors were collected from a young man in good health. Each CDR3 is given with its conserved first and last residue. D genes are given only for firm matches. Clone size is not always given. Where it is, it says once, few, many or a class for expanded clones.

d_call clone_size j_call v_call cdr3_aa
TRBD2 NA TRBJ2-2 TRBV9 CASSARGTSGRSPGELFF
NA NA TRBJ1-5 TRBV5-5 CASSLAGGRSNQPQHF
NA NA TRBJ1-1 TRBV29-1 CSGGRQTANTEAFF
NA NA TRBJ1-5 TRBV2 CASSQGMGNQPQHF
TRBD2 NA TRBJ2-7 TRBV7-9 CASSRVPRLAGRYEQYF
NA NA TRBJ2-5 TRBV28 CVTDTGTTKETQYF
NA NA TRBJ1-5 TRBV30 CAWSVGLNQPQHF
TRBD1 NA TRBJ1-2 TRBV7-2 CASSPPGTGLGGYTF
NA NA TRBJ2-2 TRBV5-6 CASSLVAAGAVTGELFF
TRBD2 NA TRBJ2-7 TRBV19 CASSRTSGRAYEQYF
NA NA TRBJ2-2 TRBV9 CASSPRAWVGAGELFF
NA NA TRBJ1-4 TRBV5-1 CASSLSAGGALEKLFF
NA NA TRBJ1-1 TRBV9 CASSVATGQLGTEAFF
TRBD2 once TRBJ2-1 TRBV2 CATQAGGPSNEQFF
NA NA TRBJ2-7 TRBV7-7 CASSASGRNYEQYF
TRBD2 NA TRBJ2-7 TRBV10-3 CAISDRKSASGSARSHEQYF
NA NA TRBJ1-1 TRBV10-3 CAISISALKNMNTEAFF
TRBD1 NA TRBJ2-5 TRBV5-5 CASSLGGQGQETQYF
NA NA TRBJ2-5 TRBV4-3 CASSQDLQQQETQYF
TRBD1 NA TRBJ2-7 TRBV5-8 CASRREQGAYDEQYF
TRBD1 once TRBJ2-2 TRBV5-1 CASITGTGTTGELFF
TRBD1 NA TRBJ1-2 TRBV2 CASSLYSQGDDGYTF
NA NA TRBJ1-1 TRBV6-6 CASPRGNTEAFF
NA NA TRBJ1-1 TRBV6-1 CASSEFGGNTEAFF
NA NA TRBJ1-5 TRBV10-3 CAISEGGGGNQPQHF
TRBD2 NA TRBJ2-7 TRBV7-2 CASSPRLAVAYEQYF
NA NA TRBJ1-2 TRBV7-2 CASSLARWDGRDYGYTF
NA NA TRBJ2-1 TRBV9 CASSESRISNEQFF